This T cell receptor beta chain was sequenced for a study of cytotoxic CD8 clonotypes in ibrutinib-treated CLL. TCR beta libraries used about 1.8 micrograms of DNA from cryopreserved PBMCs. The table came from immunoSEQ multiplex PCR; TCRdb's copy has only in-frame clones and leaves some out. The table lists around 130,000 clones, around 80% of them singletons. Looked up from germline, CDR1 is SQVTM and CDR2 is ANQGSEA. The V gene end was trimmed by 3 bases and the J gene end by 2 bases; junction bases not matched to a gene: 6. This CDR3 is 15 amino acids long. Findings and caveats of the study: Among the clonotypes, public ones were uncommon and contracted or held stable on treatment. Clonality increased with ibrutinib response but returned toward baseline at progression.

Comment on this clone: Its specificity is not known.

The sample consisted of PBMCs, taken after 24 months of ibrutinib treatment. The chain has TRBV29-1 and TRBJ2-7; 11 nucleotides line up with TRBD1. This TCR was recovered from a human donor with chronic lymphocytic leukemia. The CDR3 sequence is CSVEEPGQGAYEQYF. The CDR3 nucleotides read TGCAGCGTTGAGGAGCCGGGACAGGGGGCCTACGAGCAGTACTTC.